The source of this TCR beta chain is a study of early T cells in non-severe SARS-CoV-2 infection. Whole-study context: Alpha and beta chains were unpaired, from unsorted whole-blood bulk RNA.

The TCR library protocol was used to attach unique molecular identifiers. These identifiers were attached to individual cDNA molecules. MiXCR, applied by TCRdb to the 5' RACE reads, yields one record per CDR3 protein. This repertoire shows 60,000 to 75,000 distinct CDR3 sequences, 12% found once; its top ten account for 5% to 6.5%. Deletions cut 6 bases from V and 12 bases from J, with 17 bases between. This CDR3 region has 13 residues. CDR1 and CDR2 from the germline V gene are MNHEY and SVGAGI. Sequencing used whole blood. The chain is built from TRBV6-5 and TRBJ1-4; D is possibly TRBD1 (5 bases). The receptor was derived from an adult who was a healthcare worker with PCR-confirmed SARS-CoV-2 infection or an uninfected control (not recorded which). CDR3 in DNA: TGTGCCAGCAGCCGGACACTGTGGGAGGAACTGTTTTTT. Protein: CASSRTLWEELFF.